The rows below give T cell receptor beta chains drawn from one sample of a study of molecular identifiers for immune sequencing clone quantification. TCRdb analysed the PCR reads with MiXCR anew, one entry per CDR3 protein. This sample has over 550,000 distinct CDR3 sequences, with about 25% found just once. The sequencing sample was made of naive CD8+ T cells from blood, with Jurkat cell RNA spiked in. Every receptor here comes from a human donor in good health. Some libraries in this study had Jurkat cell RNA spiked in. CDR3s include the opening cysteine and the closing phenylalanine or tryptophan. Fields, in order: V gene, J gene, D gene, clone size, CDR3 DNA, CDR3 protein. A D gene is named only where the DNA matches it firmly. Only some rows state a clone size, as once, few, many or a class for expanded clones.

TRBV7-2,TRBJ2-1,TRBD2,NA,TGTGCCAGCAGCCCTTCCCTAGCGGATTCCTACAATGAGCAGTTCTTC,CASSPSLADSYNEQFF
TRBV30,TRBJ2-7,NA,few,TGTGCCTGGAGTATCCAATTTGGTTCCTTAGAGCAGTACTTC,CAWSIQFGSLEQYF
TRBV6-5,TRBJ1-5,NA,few,TGTGCCAGCAAGACAGTCCCATCAGGCAATCAGCCCCAGCATTTT,CASKTVPSGNQPQHF
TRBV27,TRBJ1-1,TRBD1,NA,TGTGCCAGCTCCAACAGGGGGATTACTGAAGCTTTCTTT,CASSNRGITEAFF
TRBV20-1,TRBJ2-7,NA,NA,TGCAGTGCTAGAACCTCCCGGGCGGGGAGGGGGACCTACGAGCAGTACTTC,CSARTSRAGRGTYEQYF
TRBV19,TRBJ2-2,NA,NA,TGTGCCAGTAGTCCATGGGGGGCGTCCGGGGAGCTGTTTTTT,CASSPWGASGELFF
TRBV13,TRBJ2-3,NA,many,TGTGCCACCTCCCGTCCAGAAGTAGGGGATACGCAGTATTTT,CATSRPEVGDTQYF
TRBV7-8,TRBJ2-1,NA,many,TGTGCCAGCAGCTTAAGGGGTAACAATGAGCAGTTCTTC,CASSLRGNNEQFF
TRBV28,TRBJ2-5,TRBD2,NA,TGTGCCAGCAGCCCTCTAGCGGGAGGAGAGTCCCAGTACTTC,CASSPLAGGESQYF
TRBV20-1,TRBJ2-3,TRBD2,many,TGCAGTGCTAGACCCCGACTAGCTAGCACAGATACGCAGTATTTT,CSARPRLASTDTQYF
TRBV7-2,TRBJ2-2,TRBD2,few,TGTGCCAGCAGCTTTTCTATGGCTAGCGGGAGTAAGAACACCGGGGAGCTGTTTTTT,CASSFSMASGSKNTGELFF
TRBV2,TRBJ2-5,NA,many,TGTGCCAGCGCCCGGTGGGGGCAAGAGACCCAGTACTTC,CASARWGQETQYF
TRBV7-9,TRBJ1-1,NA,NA,TGTGCCAGCAGCTTCCCTGGGCTTTACGATGCAGCTTTCTTT,CASSFPGLYDAAFF